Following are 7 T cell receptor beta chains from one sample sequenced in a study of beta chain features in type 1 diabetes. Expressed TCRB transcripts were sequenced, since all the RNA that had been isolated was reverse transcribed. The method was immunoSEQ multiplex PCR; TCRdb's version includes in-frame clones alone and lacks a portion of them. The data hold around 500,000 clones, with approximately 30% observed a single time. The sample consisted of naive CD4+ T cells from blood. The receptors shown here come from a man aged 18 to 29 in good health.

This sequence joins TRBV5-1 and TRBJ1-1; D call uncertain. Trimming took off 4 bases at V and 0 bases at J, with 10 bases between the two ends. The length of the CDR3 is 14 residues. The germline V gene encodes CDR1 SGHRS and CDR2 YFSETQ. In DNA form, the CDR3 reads TGCGCCAGCAGCCGAGCGGAGTTGAACACTGAAGCTTTCTTT. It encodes CASSRAELNTEAFF.

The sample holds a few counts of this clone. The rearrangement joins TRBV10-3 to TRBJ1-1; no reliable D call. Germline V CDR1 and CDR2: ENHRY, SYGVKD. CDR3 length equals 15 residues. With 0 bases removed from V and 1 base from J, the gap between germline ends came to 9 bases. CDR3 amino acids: CAISESRRQNTEAFF. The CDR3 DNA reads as TGTGCCATCAGTGAGTCGCGAAGACAGAACACTGAAGCTTTCTTT.

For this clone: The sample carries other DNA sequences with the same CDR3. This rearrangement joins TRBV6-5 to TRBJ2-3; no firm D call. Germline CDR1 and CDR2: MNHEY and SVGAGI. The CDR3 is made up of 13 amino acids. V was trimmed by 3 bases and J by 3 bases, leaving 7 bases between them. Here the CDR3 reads CASSYGSTDTQYF. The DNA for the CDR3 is TGTGCCAGCAGTTATGGCAGTACAGATACGCAGTATTTT.

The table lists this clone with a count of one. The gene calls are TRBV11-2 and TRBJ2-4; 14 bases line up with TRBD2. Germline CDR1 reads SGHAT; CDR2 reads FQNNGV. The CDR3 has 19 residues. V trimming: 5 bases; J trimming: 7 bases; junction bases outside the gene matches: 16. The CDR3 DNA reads TGTGCCAGCAGCCCCTCTCTTCTGGGACTAGCGGGAGAGAGGAACATTCAGTACTTC. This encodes CASSPSLLGLAGERNIQYF.

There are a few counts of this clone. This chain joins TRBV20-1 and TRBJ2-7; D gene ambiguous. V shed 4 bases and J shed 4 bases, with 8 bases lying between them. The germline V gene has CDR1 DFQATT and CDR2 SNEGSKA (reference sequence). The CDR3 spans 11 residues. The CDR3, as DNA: TGCAGTGCTACCCATTCGTACGAGCAGTACTTC. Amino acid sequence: CSATHSYEQYF.

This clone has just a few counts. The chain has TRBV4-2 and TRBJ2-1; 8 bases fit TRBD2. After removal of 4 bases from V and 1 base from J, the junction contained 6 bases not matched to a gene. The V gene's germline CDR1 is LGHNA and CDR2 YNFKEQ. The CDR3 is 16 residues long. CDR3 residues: CASSPNAGGSYNEQFF. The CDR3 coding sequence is TGTGCCAGCAGCCCCAATGCGGGAGGTTCCTACAATGAGCAGTTCTTC.

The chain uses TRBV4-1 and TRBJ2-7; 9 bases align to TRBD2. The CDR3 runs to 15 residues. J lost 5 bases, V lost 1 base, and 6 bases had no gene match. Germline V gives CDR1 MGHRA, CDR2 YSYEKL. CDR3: CASSQVSGRIDEQYF. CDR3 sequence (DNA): TGCGCCAGCAGCCAAGTTAGCGGGAGAATAGACGAGCAGTACTTC.